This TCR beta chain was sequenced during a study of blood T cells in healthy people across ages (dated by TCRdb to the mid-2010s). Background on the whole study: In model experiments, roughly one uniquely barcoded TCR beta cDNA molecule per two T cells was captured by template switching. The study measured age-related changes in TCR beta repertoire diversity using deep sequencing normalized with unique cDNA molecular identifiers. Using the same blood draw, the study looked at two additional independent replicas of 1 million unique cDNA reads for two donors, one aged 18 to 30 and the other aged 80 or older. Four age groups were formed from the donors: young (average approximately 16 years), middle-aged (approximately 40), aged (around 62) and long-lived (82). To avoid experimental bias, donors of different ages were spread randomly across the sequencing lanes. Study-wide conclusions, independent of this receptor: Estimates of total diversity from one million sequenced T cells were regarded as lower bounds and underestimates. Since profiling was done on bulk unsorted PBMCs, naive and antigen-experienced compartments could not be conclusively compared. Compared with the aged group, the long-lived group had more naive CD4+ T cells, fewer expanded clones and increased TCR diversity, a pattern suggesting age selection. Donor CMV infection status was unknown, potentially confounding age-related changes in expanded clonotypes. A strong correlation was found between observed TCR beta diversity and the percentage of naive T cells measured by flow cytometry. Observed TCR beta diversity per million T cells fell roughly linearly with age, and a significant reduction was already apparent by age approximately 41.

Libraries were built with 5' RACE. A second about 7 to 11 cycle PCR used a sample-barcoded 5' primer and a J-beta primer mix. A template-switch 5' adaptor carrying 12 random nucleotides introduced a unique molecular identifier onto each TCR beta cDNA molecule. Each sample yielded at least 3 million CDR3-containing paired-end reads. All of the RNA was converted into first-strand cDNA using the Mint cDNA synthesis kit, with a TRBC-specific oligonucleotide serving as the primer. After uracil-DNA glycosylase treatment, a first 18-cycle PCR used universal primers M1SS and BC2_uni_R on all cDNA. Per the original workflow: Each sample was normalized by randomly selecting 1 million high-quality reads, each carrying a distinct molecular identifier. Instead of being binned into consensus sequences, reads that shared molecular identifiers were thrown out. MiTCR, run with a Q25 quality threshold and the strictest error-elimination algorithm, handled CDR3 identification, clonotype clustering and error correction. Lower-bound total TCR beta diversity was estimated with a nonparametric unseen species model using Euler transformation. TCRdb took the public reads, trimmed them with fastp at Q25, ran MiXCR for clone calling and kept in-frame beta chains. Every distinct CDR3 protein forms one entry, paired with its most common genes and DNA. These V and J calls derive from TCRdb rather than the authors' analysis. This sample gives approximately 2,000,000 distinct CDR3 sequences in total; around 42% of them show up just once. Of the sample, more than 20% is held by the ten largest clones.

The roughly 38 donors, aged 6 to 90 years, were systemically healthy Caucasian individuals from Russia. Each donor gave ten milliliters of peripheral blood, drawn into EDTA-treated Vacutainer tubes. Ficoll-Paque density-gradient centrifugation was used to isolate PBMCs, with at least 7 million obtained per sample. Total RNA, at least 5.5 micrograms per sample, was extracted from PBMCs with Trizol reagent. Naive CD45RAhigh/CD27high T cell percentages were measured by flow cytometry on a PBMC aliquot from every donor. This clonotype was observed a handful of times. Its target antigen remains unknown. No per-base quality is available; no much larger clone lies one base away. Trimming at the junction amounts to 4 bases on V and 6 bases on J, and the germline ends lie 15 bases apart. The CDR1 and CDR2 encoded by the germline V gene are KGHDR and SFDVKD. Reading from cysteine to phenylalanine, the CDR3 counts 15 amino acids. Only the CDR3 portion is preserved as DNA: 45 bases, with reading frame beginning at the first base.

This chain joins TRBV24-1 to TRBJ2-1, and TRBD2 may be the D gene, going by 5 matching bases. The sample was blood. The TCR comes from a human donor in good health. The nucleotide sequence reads TGTGCCACCAGTGACCCCCGGACCGGAGGCAATGAGCAGTTCTTC. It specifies CATSDPRTGGNEQFF.